The 8 T cell receptor beta chains listed next were all sequenced from one sample in a study of blood T cell repertoires in COVID-19. Sequenced by immunoSEQ multiplex PCR; TCRdb stores in-frame clones only, minus some. The sample contains about 200,000 clones, about nine tenths of which appear only once. Specimen: peripheral blood. These receptors were collected from a man aged 45-65 years with acute or convalescent COVID-19.

The chain combines TRBV21-1 with TRBJ2-7; the table's D call, TRBD1, has no DNA check behind it. TRBV21-1 is given as a pseudogene. The CDR3 loop spans 16 amino acids. The CDR3 is CASSSGDSAGCHEQYF. In DNA, the CDR3 is TGTGCCAGCAGCTCAGGGGACAGTGCCGGTTGCCACGAGCAGTACTTC.

The CDR3 nucleotides are TGTGCCAGCAGCCCCGACAGCCTCTATGGCTACACCTTC. Amino acid sequence: CASSPDSLYGYTF. The V gene is TRBV11-2, the J gene TRBJ1-2; a possible D gene is TRBD1 (5 bases). CDR1 SGHAT and CDR2 FQNNGV come from the germline V gene. The CDR3 has 13 residues. V was clipped by 5 bases and J by 4 bases, with 11 bases between them.

The rearrangement joins TRBV27 to TRBJ1-6; 7 bases fit TRBD1. Germline loops: CDR1 MNHEY, CDR2 SMNVEV (reference sequence). CDR3 length: 16 residues. J gave up 13 bases and V 0 bases, and 12 bases lay outside the gene matches. For the CDR3, the DNA is TGTGCCAGCAGTTTATCCCCTAACAGGGGAATCTATCCCCTCCACTTT. Protein: CASSLSPNRGIYPLHF.

The chain recombines TRBV25-1 with TRBJ1-4, with TRBD1 identical over 8 bases. Trimming at V came to 5 bases and at J to 10 bases, leaving 9 bases not matched to a gene. CDR3 length: 14 amino acids. Per the germline V gene, CDR1 is MGHDK and CDR2 is SYGVNS. The CDR3: CASSPDRALGKLFF. CDR3 DNA sequence: TGTGCCAGCAGTCCGGACAGGGCTTTAGGAAAACTGTTTTTT. The entire variable domain, with the rest obtained from reference TRBV25-1 and TRBJ1-4, is as follows: EADIYQTPRYLVIGTGKKITLECSQTMGHDKMYWYQQDPGMELHLIHYSYGVNSTEKGDLSSESTVSRIRTEHFPLTLESARPSHTSQYLCASSPDRALGKLFFGSGTQLSVL.

The genes are TRBV6-5 and TRBJ1-4, with 7 bases that match TRBD1. The trim removed 6 bases at V and 8 bases at J, leaving 12 bases unmatched. Germline loops: CDR1 MNHEY, CDR2 SVGAGI. This CDR3 is 15 amino acids long. The CDR3 reads CASRLQGYQNEKLFF. The CDR3 DNA is TGTGCCAGCAGGTTACAGGGGTATCAAAACGAAAAACTGTTTTTT.

The chain joins TRBV19 to TRBJ2-7, with TRBD1 matching 11 bases. The CDR3 extends over 14 amino acids. With V trimmed by 4 bases and J by 4 bases, 3 bases remained unmatched. Germline-derived CDR1 and CDR2 are LNHDA and SQIVND (reference sequence). The CDR3 DNA reads TGTGCCAGTAGTACCGGGACAGGGGGTTACGAGCAGTACTTC. It specifies CASSTGTGGYEQYF.

The chain has TRBV10-3 and TRBJ1-1; perhaps TRBD1 as D (6 bases). This CDR3 spans 15 amino acids. Germline-derived CDR1 and CDR2 are ENHRY and SYGVKD. V dropped 0 bases and J dropped 3 bases, with 11 bases sitting between them. In DNA, the CDR3 is TGTGCCATCAGTGAGTCGCCAGGGGTGGACACTGAAGCTTTCTTT. Protein: CAISESPGVDTEAFF.

This clone was picked up many times. This chain links TRBV18 with TRBJ1-4, with 11 bases identical to TRBD1. V was pared by 3 bases and J by 6 bases, with 6 bases of the junction left unmatched. Per the germline V gene, CDR1 is KGHSH and CDR2 is LQKENI. The CDR3 loop spans 16 amino acids. The DNA of the CDR3 is TGTGCCAGCTCACCTTTCCCGGGACAGGGGGATGAAAAACTGTTTTTT. It encodes CASSPFPGQGDEKLFF.